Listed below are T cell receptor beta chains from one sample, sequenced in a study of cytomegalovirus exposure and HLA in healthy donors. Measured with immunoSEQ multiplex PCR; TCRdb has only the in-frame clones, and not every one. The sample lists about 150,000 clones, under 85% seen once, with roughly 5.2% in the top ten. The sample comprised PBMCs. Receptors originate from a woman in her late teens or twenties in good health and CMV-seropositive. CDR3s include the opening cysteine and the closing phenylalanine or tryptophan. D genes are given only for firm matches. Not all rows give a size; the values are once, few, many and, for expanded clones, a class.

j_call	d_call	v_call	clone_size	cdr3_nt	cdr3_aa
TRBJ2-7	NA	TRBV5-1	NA	TGCGCCAGCACAGACGACTACGAGCAGTACTTC	CASTDDYEQYF
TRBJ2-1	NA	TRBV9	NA	TGTGCCAGCAGCGTAGAGGGCAGGGCTTACAATGAGCAGTTCTTC	CASSVEGRAYNEQFF
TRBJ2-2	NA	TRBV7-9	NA	TGTGCCAGCAGCCCTGGACAGACGAACACCGGGGAGCTGTTTTTT	CASSPGQTNTGELFF
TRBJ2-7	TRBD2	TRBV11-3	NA	TGTGCCAGCAGCTTAACTAGCGCCACCTCCTACGAGCAGTACTTC	CASSLTSATSYEQYF
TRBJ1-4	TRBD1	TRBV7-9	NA	TGTGCCAGCAGCCCACAGGGGGGAGACGAAAAACTGTTTTTT	CASSPQGGDEKLFF
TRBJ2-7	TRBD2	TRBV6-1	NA	TGTGCCAGCATCGAGCGGGGGAACTCCTACGAGCAGTACTTC	CASIERGNSYEQYF
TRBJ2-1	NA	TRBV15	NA	TGTGCCACCAGCTCGACCCGGGACACCAAATACAATGAGCAGTTCTTC	CATSSTRDTKYNEQFF
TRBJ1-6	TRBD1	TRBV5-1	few	TGCGCCAGCAGCCCATCGCACCGGGACAGGGGGAATTCACCCCTCCACTTT	CASSPSHRDRGNSPLHF
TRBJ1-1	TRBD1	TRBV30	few	TGTGCCTGGAGCGAAGGGACAGGAATCACTGAAGCTTTCTTT	CAWSEGTGITEAFF
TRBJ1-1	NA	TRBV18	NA	TGTGCCAGCTCACCACGATTCGGGGAATCGGTAGCCACTGAAGCTTTCTTT	CASSPRFGESVATEAFF
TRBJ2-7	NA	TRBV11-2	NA	TGTGCCAGCAGTAGGCGGCCGGAGCAGTACTTC	CASSRRPEQYF
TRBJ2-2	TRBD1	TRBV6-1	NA	TGTGCCAGCAGGATCCGGGACAGGAGCACCGGGGAGCTGTTTTTT	CASRIRDRSTGELFF
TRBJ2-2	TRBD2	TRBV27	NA	TGTGCCAGCAGTTTCCTGACTAGCAGAGGCCTGGGGACCGGGGAGCTGTTTTTT	CASSFLTSRGLGTGELFF
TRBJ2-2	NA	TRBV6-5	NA	TGTGCCAGCAGTGCCTTCAGGGGCGGCACCGGGGAGCTGTTTTTT	CASSAFRGGTGELFF
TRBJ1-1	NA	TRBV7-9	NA	TGTGCCAGCAGCCGCAAAGCAAACGGGGTGGATGAAGCTTTCTTT	CASSRKANGVDEAFF
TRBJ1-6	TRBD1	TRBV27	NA	TGTGCCAGTAGTTTATCGCTCCGGCAGGGGGAATCCTATAATTCACCCCTCCACTTT	CASSLSLRQGESYNSPLHF
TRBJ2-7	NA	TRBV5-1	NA	TGCGCCAGCAGCCCGACCGGCGTTGAGGCCGAGCAGTACTTC	CASSPTGVEAEQYF
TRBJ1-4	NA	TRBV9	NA	TGTGCCAGCAGCGCATCAGGCAATTTTGCAACTAATGAAAAACTGTTTTTT	CASSASGNFATNEKLFF
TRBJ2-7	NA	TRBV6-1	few	TGTGCCAGCAGCCCAGGTAGCTCCTACGAGCAGTACTTC	CASSPGSSYEQYF
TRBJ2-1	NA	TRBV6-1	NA	TGTGCCAGCAGCCCAGGGGAAGATCACGATGAGCAGTTCTTC	CASSPGEDHDEQFF
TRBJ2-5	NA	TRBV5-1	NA	TGCGCCAGCAGCTTAACGGGGATGCAAGAGACCCAGTACTTC	CASSLTGMQETQYF
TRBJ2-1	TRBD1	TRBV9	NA	TGTGCCAGCAGCGCCGGGACAGCTAGATACAATGAGCAGTTCTTC	CASSAGTARYNEQFF
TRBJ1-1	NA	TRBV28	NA	TGTGCCAGCAGTTTCAGGGCCACTGAAGCTTTCTTT	CASSFRATEAFF
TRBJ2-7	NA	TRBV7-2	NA	TGTGCCAGCAGCTTAGACCGGGGTAACGAGCAGTACTTC	CASSLDRGNEQYF
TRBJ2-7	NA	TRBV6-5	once	TGTGCCAGCAGAAAAGAGGGGACACCCAACGAGCAGTACTTC	CASRKEGTPNEQYF
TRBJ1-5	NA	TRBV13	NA	TGTGCCAGCAGCCTATCCCGGCAGGGGAATCAGCCCCAGCATTTT	CASSLSRQGNQPQHF
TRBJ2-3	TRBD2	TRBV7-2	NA	TGTGCCAGCAGTTCTAGCGGATCCTCAGATACGCAGTATTTT	CASSSSGSSDTQYF
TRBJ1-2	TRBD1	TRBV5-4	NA	TGTGCCAGCAGACCTAGGACAGGGGGCGGCACTAGCTACACCTTC	CASRPRTGGGTSYTF
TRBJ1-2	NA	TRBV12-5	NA	TGTGCTAGTGGTTTCCGAGGGAGGGATGGCTACACCTTC	CASGFRGRDGYTF